This T cell receptor beta chain was recovered during a study of CXCR3-negative and CXCR3-positive naive CD8 T cells. General study findings and limits: Naive CXCR3-positive and CXCR3-negative cells shared TRBV-TRBJ usage; memory cells diverged. TRB CDR3 properties were used to infer TCR strength, and surface CD5 was comparable between naive subsets. Whereas both naive subsets had comparably high diversity, memory CD8+ cells had much lower diversity. CXCR3-positive naive cells carried more hydrophobic TRB CDR3s than CXCR3-negative naive cells did.

A CD45RO-CCR7+CD27+CD95- phenotype identified naive CD8+ T cells. UMI-labeled 5' RACE TRB cDNA libraries were prepared from the cells. Using the 5' RACE reads, TCRdb records one entry per CDR3 protein without DNA. Listed are fewer than 65,000 distinct CDR3 sequences; roughly 4.4% falls within the top ten. In regard to this clonotype: The antigen is undetermined.

Germline V gene sequence: CDR1 SGHNT, CDR2 YENEEA. CDR3 length equals 16 residues. Source material: naive CXCR3+ CD8+ T cells from blood. Subset noted: CD45RO-CCR7+CD27+CD95- naive CD8+ T cells expressing CXCR3 (TNR3+). The gene calls are TRBV11-3 and TRBJ2-1; checking the TCRdb D call of TRBD1 is not possible without DNA. The source of this sequence is a human donor in good health. Some clones in this sample may be carry-over from other donors' samples. The CDR3: CASSLEGDLLGGEQFF.